Shown below are 5 T cell receptor beta chains from a single sample sequenced in a study of cytomegalovirus exposure and HLA in healthy donors. Primers: 60 Vbeta forward and 13 Jbeta reverse. TCRdb keeps only in-frame clones here, not all; method: immunoSEQ multiplex PCR. The data show some 190,000 clones, with around 81% seen just once and 1.5% to 2% held by the top ten. Sequencing was carried out using PBMCs. Receptor source: a man between 18 and 35 years old in good health and CMV-seronegative.

This chain joins TRBV30 and TRBJ1-1; 7 bases fit TRBD1. J lost 8 bases, V lost 3 bases, and 3 bases had no gene match. The CDR3 extends over 11 amino acids. Germline values: CDR1 GTSNPN, CDR2 SVGIG (reference sequence). Here the CDR3 DNA reads TGTGCCTGGAGACAGACAGGGGAAGCTTTCTTT. Its protein product is CAWRQTGEAFF. Using reference TRBV30 and TRBJ1-1 for the parts outside the CDR3, the full variable domain is SQTIHQWPATLVQPVGSPLSLECTVEGTSNPNLYWYRQAAGRGLQLLFYSVGIGQISSEVPQNLSASRPQDRQFILSSKKLLLSDSGFYLCAWRQTGEAFFGQGTRLTVV.

Here the CDR3 DNA reads TGTGCCAGTGCGTTGCGTCTTAGCGAGACCCAGTACTTC. It encodes CASALRLSETQYF. The chain uses TRBV10-3 and TRBJ2-5; no firm D call. Germline V lookup: CDR1 ENHRY, CDR2 SYGVKD. The CDR3 has 13 amino acids. The V gene lost 10 bases and the J gene lost 5 bases, with 17 bases spanning the gap.

The V and J genes are TRBV12-2 and TRBJ2-1; TRBD2, the table's D call, lacks a check against the DNA. TRBV12-2 is a pseudogene locus. The CDR3 totals 19 residues. This CDR3 reads CASRLAFSGSRSSYNEQFF. CDR3 nucleotide sequence: TGTGCAAGTCGCTTAGCTTTTAGCGGGAGTAGGAGCTCCTACAATGAGCAGTTCTTC.

The chain is built from TRBV6-5 and TRBJ1-5; no firm D call. This CDR3 region has 15 residues. Trimming pared 8 bases from V and 0 bases from J, leaving 14 bases between. The germline V gene has CDR1 MNHEY and CDR2 SVGAGI. The CDR3 DNA reads as TGTGCCAGCGCGGGCGACGGCAGTAGCAATCAGCCCCAGCATTTT. It is translated as CASAGDGSSNQPQHF.

The V gene is TRBV5-6, the J gene TRBJ2-7; 9 nucleotides agree with TRBD1. Germline CDR1 is SGHDT and CDR2 is YYEEEE. V gave up 0 bases and J gave up 7 bases; unmatched junction bases: 5. The CDR3 extends over 14 amino acids. The CDR3 is CASSLEQGAREQYF. The CDR3 bases are TGTGCCAGCAGCTTGGAACAGGGGGCGCGGGAGCAGTACTTC.